The 23 T cell receptor beta chains listed next were all sequenced from one sample in a study of blood T cells in healthy people across ages. A J-beta primer mix and a sample-barcoded 5' primer were used in a second PCR of about 7 to 11 cycles. A single record per CDR3 protein comes from TCRdb applying MiXCR to the 5' RACE reads. The profile covers 650,000 to 1,000,000 distinct CDR3 sequences, with roughly 40% appearing a single time and 10% to 15% taken by the ten largest. Sequenced input: blood. The receptor set was obtained from a man between 18 and 35 years old in good health.

The V call is TRBV12-3 or TRBV12-4, the J call TRBJ2-7, with a tentative D call TRBD2 (5 bases). Trimming took off 7 bases at V and 0 bases at J, with 13 bases between the two ends. This CDR3 region has 14 residues. The CDR3 nucleotides are TGTGCCAGCACCTCGACGGGAAGCTCCTACGAGCAGTACTTC. Translated: CASTSTGSSYEQYF.

This clonotype was counted only a few times. V is TRBV20-1 and J is TRBJ1-4; D might be TRBD1 (6 bases). This CDR3 comprises 12 residues. Germline assignment: CDR1 DFQATT and CDR2 SNEGSKA (reference sequence). Trimming took 6 bases from V and 8 from J, leaving 13 bases between them. This CDR3 reads CSARGAGEKLFF. CDR3 nucleotides: TGCAGTGCCCGGGGGGCAGGGGAAAAACTGTTTTTT.

The rearrangement joins TRBV12-3 or TRBV12-4 to TRBJ1-6; TRBD1 is a possible D gene (5 bases). V shed 6 bases and J shed 10 bases, with 10 bases lying between them. CDR3 length equals 12 residues. CDR3 bases: TGTGCCAGCAGCAGGGTTGGGTCACCCCTCCACTTT. It codes for CASSRVGSPLHF.

The chain uses TRBV5-5 and TRBJ1-5; maybe TRBD1 (5 bases). The CDR3 runs 17 residues. Trimming left V 3 bases short and J 1 base short, with 17 bases between. Looked up from germline, CDR1 is SGHKS and CDR2 is YYEKEE (reference sequence). In DNA form, the CDR3 reads TGTGCCAGCAGCTACCGGGACCCACTCTGGAGCAATCAGCCCCAGCATTTT. It specifies CASSYRDPLWSNQPQHF.

This clonotype was recorded a few times. J is TRBJ2-1 and V is TRBV10-3; 12 bases fit TRBD2. The J segment lost 11 bases and the V segment lost 5 bases, leaving 4 bases of the junction unmatched. The CDR3 contains 13 residues. CDR1 is ENHRY and CDR2 is SYGVKD in the germline V gene. The CDR3, as DNA: TGTGCCATCAGTCTAGCGGGGGGGCCCAAGCAGTTCTTC. Encoded protein: CAISLAGGPKQFF.

J is TRBJ2-3 and V is TRBV4-3; 12 nucleotides align to TRBD2. The CDR3 loop spans 17 amino acids. Unmatched junction bases numbered 6, after V lost 4 bases and J lost 1 base. The germline V gene has CDR1 LGHNA and CDR2 YSLEER. DNA for the CDR3: TGCGCCAGCAGCCCTAGACTAGCGGGGGACGGCACAGATACGCAGTATTTT. Its translation: CASSPRLAGDGTDTQYF.

In its sample, this clonotype was seen once. The genes are TRBV25-1 and TRBJ1-1, with D possibly TRBD1 on 5 matching bases. The CDR3 sequence is 15 residues long. Trimming took off 1 base at V and 5 bases at J, with 14 bases between the two ends. Germline V gene data show CDR1 as MGHDK and CDR2 as SYGVNS. This CDR3 reads CASSEFGTMLTEAFF. The CDR3, as DNA: TGTGCCAGCAGTGAATTCGGGACGATGTTAACTGAAGCTTTCTTT.

This clonotype turned up a few times. The chain employs TRBV6-2 or TRBV6-3 and TRBJ2-4, with 8 bases lining up with TRBD1. Germline CDR1 and CDR2: MNHEY and SVGEGT. CDR3 length: 15 residues. After removal of 5 bases from V and 5 bases from J, the junction contained 8 bases not matched to a gene. The CDR3 spells CASSLRRTGQNIQYF. CDR3 sequence (DNA): TGTGCCAGCAGTCTTCGCCGGACAGGGCAAAACATTCAGTACTTC.

V and J are TRBV7-2 and TRBJ1-1; D might be TRBD1 (6 bases). CDR1 and CDR2 (germline): SGHTA, FQGNSA. The CDR3 is made up of 13 amino acids. The V end lost 5 bases, the J end lost 7 bases, and 14 bases lay between the germline ends. The CDR3 DNA sequence: TGTGCCAGCAGCCCCCCCGGACAGCGTGAAGCTTTCTTT. Its translation is CASSPPGQREAFF.

J is TRBJ1-1 and V is TRBV5-5, with D maybe TRBD1 (5 bases). Germline lookup yields CDR1 SGHKS and CDR2 YYEKEE (reference sequence). CDR3 length: 16 amino acids. The V end lost 0 bases, the J end lost 0 bases, and 12 bases lay between the germline ends. CDR3 in DNA: TGTGCCAGCAGCTTGGGCAGGGCACACCTGAACACTGAAGCTTTCTTT. As protein: CASSLGRAHLNTEAFF.

V and J are TRBV7-9 and TRBJ2-4, with D possibly being TRBD1 (6 bases). The germline CDR1 and CDR2 sequences are SEHNR and FQNEAQ (reference sequence). V lost 5 bases and J lost 12, with 26 bases in between. There are 16 residues in the CDR3. The CDR3 is CASSQITGTYMINQYF. CDR3 DNA: TGTGCCAGCAGCCAGATTACAGGGACCTACATGATAAATCAGTACTTC.

V is TRBV2 and J is TRBJ1-1; D remains ambiguous. With 7 bases removed from V and 0 bases from J, the gap between germline ends came to 12 bases. CDR1 is SNHLY and CDR2 is FYNNEI in the germline V gene. CDR3 length: 14 residues. CDR3 amino acids: CASTVVVLNTEAFF. The DNA for the CDR3 is TGTGCCAGCACGGTGGTAGTTTTGAACACTGAAGCTTTCTTT.

A word on this clonotype: Just one base apart from a much larger clone, this may be a read error. The rearrangement links TRBV20-1 to TRBJ2-5; D is perhaps TRBD1 or TRBD2 (5 bases each). The length of the CDR3 is 15 residues. CDR1 and CDR2 from the germline V gene are DFQATT and SNEGSKA (reference sequence). With 1 base removed from V and 11 bases from J, the gap between germline ends came to 23 bases. CDR3 sequence: CSARGGFIPTYGQYF. For the CDR3, the DNA is TGCAGTGCTAGAGGGGGGTTCATCCCCACCTACGGGCAGTACTTC.

This clonotype was recorded at least ten times. The V call is TRBV10-2, the J call TRBJ2-5, with TRBD1 matching over 10 bases. Trimming cost V 0 bases and J 4 bases; bases outside gene matches: 5. The CDR3 has 16 residues. Germline CDR1 reads WSHSY; CDR2 reads SAAADI. The CDR3 sequence is CASSESPRTGGETQYF. CDR3 in DNA: TGCGCCAGCAGTGAGTCCCCCCGGACAGGGGGAGAGACCCAGTACTTC.

The chain recombines TRBV20-1 with TRBJ1-6; unclear D gene. The V end lost 1 base, the J end lost 4 bases, and 14 bases lay between the germline ends. This CDR3 is 16 amino acids long. The germline V gene has CDR1 DFQATT and CDR2 SNEGSKA (reference sequence). The CDR3, as DNA: TGCAGTGCTAGAGGCGAGAGTTGGGGATATAATTCACCCCTCCACTTT. Residues: CSARGESWGYNSPLHF.

This clonotype was seen a handful of times. The V and J genes are TRBV20-1 and TRBJ2-3; D may correspond to TRBD1 or TRBD2 (7 bases each). With 3 bases removed from V and 2 bases from J, the gap between germline ends came to 15 bases. The germline V gene encodes CDR1 DFQATT and CDR2 SNEGSKA (reference sequence). The CDR3 sequence is 15 residues long. The CDR3: CSARGGTETTDTQYF. CDR3 bases: TGCAGTGCTAGGGGGGGGACAGAAACCACAGATACGCAGTATTTT.

Notes on this clonotype: A much larger clone differs by one base, so this may be a read error. The chain combines TRBV5-1 with TRBJ2-5; D might be TRBD2 (5 bases). V shed 3 bases and J shed 11 bases, with 29 bases lying between them. CDR1 SGHRS and CDR2 YFSETQ come from the germline V gene. The CDR3 contains 17 residues. CDR3 DNA sequence: TGCGCCAGCAGCTCGGCCGTTAGGCGGGTCTCCTACAATGAGCAGTACTTC. It is translated as CASSSAVRRVSYNEQYF.

This sequence joins TRBV12-3 or TRBV12-4 and TRBJ1-1, with a possible D match to TRBD1 (5 bases). This CDR3 comprises 15 residues. V lost 6 bases to trimming and J lost 4 bases, with 18 bases between them. The CDR3 region has the DNA TGTGCCAGCAGCTTGGGGGTGGGGGTGGGCACTGAAGCTTTCTTT. It translates to CASSLGVGVGTEAFF.

This clonotype was recorded a few times. This sequence joins TRBV4-2 and TRBJ1-1, with D unresolved. From germline, CDR1 is LGHNA and CDR2 YNFKEQ. V lost 0 bases, J lost 6 bases, and 11 bases lay in between. The CDR3 sequence is 14 residues long. In nucleotides, the CDR3 is TGTGCCAGCAGCCAAGAGGAGTGGGTGGCTGAAGCTTTCTTT. As protein: CASSQEEWVAEAFF.

The chain recombines TRBV7-2 with TRBJ1-2, with D uncertain. The CDR3 sequence is 13 residues long. CDR1 and CDR2 (germline): SGHTA, FQGNSA. V was clipped by 1 base and J by 7 bases, with 10 bases between them. CDR3 sequence: CASSLEAGPGYTF. The CDR3, as DNA: TGTGCCAGCAGCTTAGAGGCCGGGCCTGGCTACACCTTC.

The CDR3 nucleotides read TGTGCCAGCAGCCTCCGCCCTGACAGGGGGCGAGAGACCCAGTACTTC. Its protein is CASSLRPDRGRETQYF. V gene TRBV11-2 combines with J gene TRBJ2-5, with TRBD1 matching over 10 bases. CDR3 length: 16 amino acids. After removal of 5 bases from V and 4 bases from J, the junction contained 10 bases not matched to a gene. Germline CDR1 is SGHAT and CDR2 is FQNNGV.

Only a few counts were recorded for this clonotype. The J gene is TRBJ2-1, the V gene TRBV20-1; TRBD2 matches 14 bases. There are 15 residues in the CDR3. Germline trimming cut 5 bases from V and 10 bases from J; bases unmatched to any gene: 10. In germline, CDR1 is DFQATT, CDR2 SNEGSKA (reference sequence). CDR3 sequence reads: CSAWLTSGGAGEQFF. The CDR3 region has the DNA TGCAGTGCTTGGTTGACTAGCGGGGGGGCGGGAGAGCAGTTCTTC.

A word on this clonotype: This sequence may be a read error, since a much larger clone differs from it by one base. The V call is TRBV12-3 or TRBV12-4, the J call TRBJ1-2; 11 bases are a match to TRBD1. The CDR3 covers 14 residues. Trimming took 10 bases from V and 7 from J; bases not matched to a gene: 11. In nucleotides, the CDR3 is TGTGCCAACATCCTAGGACAGGGGGCTTCTGGCTACACCTTC. Residues: CANILGQGASGYTF.